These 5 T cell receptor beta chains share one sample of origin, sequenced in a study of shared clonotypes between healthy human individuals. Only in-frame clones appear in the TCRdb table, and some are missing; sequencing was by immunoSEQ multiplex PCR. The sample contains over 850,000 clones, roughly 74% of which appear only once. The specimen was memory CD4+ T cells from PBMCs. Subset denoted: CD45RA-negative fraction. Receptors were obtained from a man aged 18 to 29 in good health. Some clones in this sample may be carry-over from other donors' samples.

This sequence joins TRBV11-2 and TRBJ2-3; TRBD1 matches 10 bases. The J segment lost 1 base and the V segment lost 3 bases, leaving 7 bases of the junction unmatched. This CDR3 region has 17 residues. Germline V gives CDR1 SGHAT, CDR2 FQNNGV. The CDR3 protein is CASSFGRGTGGTDTQYF. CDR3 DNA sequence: TGTGCCAGCAGCTTCGGTCGAGGGACAGGGGGCACAGATACGCAGTATTTT.

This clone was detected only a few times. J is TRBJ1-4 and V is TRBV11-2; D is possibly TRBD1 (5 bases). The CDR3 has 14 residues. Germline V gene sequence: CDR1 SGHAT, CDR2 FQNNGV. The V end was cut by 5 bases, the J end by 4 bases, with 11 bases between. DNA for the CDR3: TGTGCCAGCAGCGCGGGACGGCTTAATGAAAAACTGTTTTTT. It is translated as CASSAGRLNEKLFF.

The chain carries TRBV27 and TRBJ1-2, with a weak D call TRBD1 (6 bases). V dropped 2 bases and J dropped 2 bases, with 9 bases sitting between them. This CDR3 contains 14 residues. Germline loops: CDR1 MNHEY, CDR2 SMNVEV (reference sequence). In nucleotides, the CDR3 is TGTGCCAGCAGTTTAAAAGGGGGGAACTATGGCTACACCTTC. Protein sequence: CASSLKGGNYGYTF.

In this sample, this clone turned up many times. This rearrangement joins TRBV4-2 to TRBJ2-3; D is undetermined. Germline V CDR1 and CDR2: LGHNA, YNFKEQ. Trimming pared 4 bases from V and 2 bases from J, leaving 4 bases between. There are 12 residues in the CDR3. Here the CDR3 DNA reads TGTGCCAGCAGCCGAGACACAGATACGCAGTATTTT. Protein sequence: CASSRDTDTQYF.

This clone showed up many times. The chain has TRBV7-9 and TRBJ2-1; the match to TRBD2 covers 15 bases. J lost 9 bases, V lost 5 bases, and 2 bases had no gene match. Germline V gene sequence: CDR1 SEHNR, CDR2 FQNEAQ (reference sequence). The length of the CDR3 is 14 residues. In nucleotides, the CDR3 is TGTGCCAGCAGCCCGGGACTAGCGGGAGGTGAGCAGTTCTTC. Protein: CASSPGLAGGEQFF.